This T cell receptor (beta chain) emerged from a study of blood T cell repertoires in COVID-19. Study-level background: T cells, B-cell-depleted T cells, or PBMCs supplied cDNA or gDNA.

V lost 2 bases to trimming and J lost 6 bases; unmatched junction nucleotides: 1. The V gene's germline CDR1 is ENHRY and CDR2 SYGVKD. CDR3 size: 14 residues. Generated by immunoSEQ multiplex PCR, the TCRdb table keeps only in-frame clones and is missing some. The table has 300,000 to 450,000 clones, about 90% seen once. Participants had their cohort set by participant-reported clinical history. Source material: PBMCs or T cells enriched from blood (not recorded which). The chain is built from TRBV10-3 and TRBJ2-3; 11 positions match TRBD2. This sequence was found in a woman aged 25 to 45 who had recovered from COVID-19. This chain's CDR3 is CAISEASGGDTQYF. The CDR3 region has the DNA TGTGCCATCAGTGAGGCTAGCGGGGGGGATACGCAGTATTTT.